Listed here are 30 T cell receptor beta chains from one sample, sequenced in a study of T cells in localized non-small cell lung cancer. TCRdb's copy holds only in-frame clones and misses some; the assay was immunoSEQ multiplex PCR. The sample consists of tens of thousands of clones, around 81% of them appearing once. This sample comprised PBMCs, obtained before any cancer treatment. These receptors all stem from a man aged 35 to 69 with stage II lung adenocarcinoma.

The J gene is TRBJ2-1, the V gene TRBV7-8; 9 positions match TRBD2. V dropped 5 bases and J dropped 4; count of bases not matched to a gene: 6. The CDR3 length is 15 residues. Germline-derived CDR1 and CDR2 are SGHVS and FQNEAQ. DNA for the CDR3: TGTGCCAGCAGCCGCGGGGGGGCGAGGTACAATGAGCAGTTCTTC. Its protein product is CASSRGGARYNEQFF.

This clone was counted between two and nine times. This sequence joins TRBV6-1 and TRBJ2-5; TRBD1 might be the D (5 bases). This CDR3 is built from 14 residues. Trimming cost V 4 bases and J 1 base, with 10 bases left between them. Germline V gene lookup returns CDR1 MNHNS and CDR2 SASEGT. CDR3 residues: CASSGKGAQETQYF. The CDR3 bases are TGTGCCAGCAGTGGCAAAGGGGCCCAAGAGACCCAGTACTTC.

The V gene is TRBV27, the J gene TRBJ2-7, with TRBD2 identical over 10 bases. The J segment lost 4 bases and the V segment lost 8 bases, leaving 5 bases of the junction unmatched. The CDR3 runs 13 residues. Germline CDR1 MNHEY, CDR2 SMNVEV (reference sequence). The DNA for the CDR3 is TGTGCCAGCGCCCCTAGCGGGAGTTACGAGCAGTACTTC. Its protein product is CASAPSGSYEQYF.

The V call is TRBV19, the J call TRBJ2-3, with D unresolved. Per germline, CDR1 LNHDA and CDR2 SQIVND (reference sequence). The CDR3 length is 15 residues. Trimming removed 3 bases at V and 0 bases at J, with 10 bases between. The DNA for the CDR3 is TGTGCCAGTAGTATCGAGGAATCCAGCACAGATACGCAGTATTTT. Translation gives CASSIEESSTDTQYF.

V and J are TRBV5-8 and TRBJ2-7; D not certain. The V end lost 0 bases, the J end lost 0 bases, and 7 bases lay between the germline ends. CDR1 and CDR2 (germline): SGHTS, YDEGEE. CDR3 size: 14 residues. The CDR3 nucleotides are TGTGCCAGCAGCTTGGGAGATTTCTCCTACGAGCAGTACTTC. Protein sequence: CASSLGDFSYEQYF.

The chain couples TRBV23-1 to TRBJ1-1; D remains ambiguous. TRBV23-1 is given ORF status, its function remaining uncertain. V dropped 3 bases and J dropped 5 bases, with 4 bases sitting between them. The CDR3 runs 11 residues. The CDR3 DNA follows: TGCGCCAGCAGTCACCATACTGAAGCTTTCTTT. Its protein product is CASSHHTEAFF.

This clone turned up a few times. The genes are TRBV18 and TRBJ2-2; 7 bases agree with TRBD2. V lost 2 bases to trimming and J lost 2 bases; unmatched junction nucleotides: 2. The CDR3 spans 15 residues. Per the germline V gene, CDR1 is KGHSH and CDR2 is LQKENI. CDR3: CASSPSGVNTGELFF. CDR3 sequence (DNA): TGTGCCAGCTCACCAAGCGGGGTAAACACCGGGGAGCTGTTTTTT.

J is TRBJ2-1 and V is TRBV6-1; tentatively, D is TRBD1 (6 bases). CDR1 and CDR2 (germline): MNHNS, SASEGT. The CDR3 length is 16 residues. Trimming left V 4 bases short and J 1 base short, with 14 bases between. The CDR3 DNA reads TGTGCCAGCAGTGGGACAGAGACTCCTTCCTACAATGAGCAGTTCTTC. Translated, it gives CASSGTETPSYNEQFF.

This rearrangement joins TRBV4-1 to TRBJ2-7; the D gene is possibly TRBD2 (6 bases). Germline V CDR1 and CDR2: MGHRA, YSYEKL. The CDR3 totals 17 residues. V shed 1 base and J shed 0 bases, with 16 bases lying between them. The chain's CDR3 is CASSQGGSGVSSYEQYF. The CDR3 DNA sequence: TGCGCCAGCAGCCAAGGGGGGTCGGGGGTTAGCTCCTACGAGCAGTACTTC.

The chain couples TRBV11-3 to TRBJ2-1; D uncertain. Trimming left V 2 bases short and J 9 bases short, with 8 bases between. Germline loops: CDR1 SGHNT, CDR2 YENEEA. CDR3 length equals 12 residues. The CDR3: CASSLTVGEQFF. The CDR3 nucleotides read TGTGCCAGCAGCTTAACCGTTGGTGAGCAGTTCTTC.

The chain combines TRBV4-3 with TRBJ1-4; the D gene is possibly TRBD1 (6 bases). The CDR3 sequence is 13 residues long. Trimming stripped 3 bases from V and 8 bases from J, with 10 bases between. CDR1 and CDR2 (germline): LGHNA, YSLEER. CDR3 amino acids: CASSHKQGEKLFF. CDR3 nucleotide sequence: TGCGCCAGCAGCCATAAACAGGGCGAAAAACTGTTTTTT.

This chain connects TRBV4-3 to TRBJ1-6, with D possibly TRBD1 on 6 matching bases. This CDR3 has 16 residues. V lost 4 bases and J 6 bases, leaving 16 bases between the germline ends. CDR1 and CDR2 from the germline V gene are LGHNA and YSLEER. CDR3 bases: TGCGCCAGCAGCCTCCTTGGTCCAGGGGTTAATTCACCCCTCCACTTT. It specifies CASSLLGPGVNSPLHF.

The chain has TRBV11-1 and TRBJ1-1; D ambiguous. V was shortened by 2 bases and J by 2 bases, with 6 bases between the two germline ends. The germline CDR1 and CDR2 sequences are SGHAT and FQDESV (reference sequence). The CDR3 is 13 amino acids. CDR3 in DNA: TGTGCCAGCAGCTTATATTACAACACTGAAGCTTTCTTT. Protein product: CASSLYYNTEAFF.

The chain has TRBV25-1 and TRBJ2-2; no firm D call. The CDR3 contains 15 residues. V was clipped by 3 bases and J by 1 base, with 9 bases between them. The germline V gene encodes CDR1 MGHDK and CDR2 SYGVNS. CDR3 bases: TGTGCCAGCAGTGAGACCAGGCTGAACACCGGGGAGCTGTTTTTT. This sequence encodes CASSETRLNTGELFF.

V and J are TRBV30 and TRBJ2-2, with unresolved D. Trimming shortened V by 4 bases and J by 0 bases, and 9 bases separated the two germline ends. The CDR3 contains 14 residues. Germline CDR1 GTSNPN, CDR2 SVGIG (reference sequence). CDR3 loop: CAWKRFSNTGELFF. CDR3 nucleotides: TGTGCCTGGAAACGGTTTTCGAACACCGGGGAGCTGTTTTTT.

This chain joins TRBV19 and TRBJ2-1; D ambiguous. V was pared by 5 bases and J by 4 bases, with 18 bases between. Germline V gene sequence: CDR1 LNHDA, CDR2 SQIVND (reference sequence). The CDR3 length is 16 residues. The CDR3 DNA reads as TGTGCCAGTAGTCTTAACAGCGATTACCCTTACAATGAGCAGTTCTTC. Protein: CASSLNSDYPYNEQFF.

J is TRBJ1-2 and V is TRBV7-8; D unclear. Trimming took 6 bases from V and 0 from J, leaving 11 bases between them. Germline V gene lookup returns CDR1 SGHVS and CDR2 FQNEAQ. CDR3 length equals 14 residues. The chain's CDR3 is CASSRNGANYGYTF. The CDR3 DNA follows: TGTGCCAGCAGTAGGAATGGAGCTAACTATGGCTACACCTTC.

This chain links TRBV21-1 with TRBJ1-1. TRBV21-1 is deemed a pseudogene. CDR3 size: 15 residues. CDR3 sequence reads: CASSLRTSMNTEAFF. DNA of the CDR3: TGTGCCAGCAGCTTAAGGACCTCAATGAACACTGAAGCTTTCTTT.

This clone appeared once. This CDR3 reads CASSWVAVQAKLFF. The CDR3 region has the DNA TGTGCCAGCAGTTGGGTAGCCGTACAGGCAAAACTGTTTTTT. The rearrangement links TRBV6-1 to TRBJ1-4, with D perhaps TRBD1 (5 bases). Germline V lookup: CDR1 MNHNS, CDR2 SASEGT. V was trimmed by 5 bases and J by 10 bases, leaving 17 bases between them. The CDR3 contains 14 residues.

The chain couples TRBV29-1 to TRBJ1-3; the D gene is possibly TRBD1 (5 bases). In germline, CDR1 is SQVTM, CDR2 ANQGSEA. This CDR3 spans 13 amino acids. V was clipped by 3 bases and J by 5 bases, with 11 bases between them. This chain's CDR3 is CSVEGTTRNTIYF. Here the CDR3 DNA reads TGCAGCGTTGAGGGGACCACACGAAACACCATATATTTT.

The V call is TRBV20-1, the J call TRBJ1-1; D is uncertain. V was cut by 4 bases and J by 1 base, with 4 bases left in between. The CDR3 sequence is 11 residues long. Germline CDR1 and CDR2: DFQATT and SNEGSKA (reference sequence). The CDR3 loop reads CSAKRNTEAFF. CDR3 DNA: TGCAGTGCTAAAAGGAACACTGAAGCTTTCTTT.

The chain links TRBV18 to TRBJ1-3; the D gene is possibly TRBD1 (5 bases). V lost 3 bases, J lost 0 bases, and 12 bases lay in between. Germline CDR1 is KGHSH and CDR2 is LQKENI. This CDR3 has 16 residues. The CDR3 nucleotides read TGTGCCAGCTCACCGACTTCAGGGACCTCTGGAAACACCATATATTTT. Translated: CASSPTSGTSGNTIYF.

The V call is TRBV2, the J call TRBJ2-2; no clear D gene. CDR1 is SNHLY, CDR2 FYNNEI, per germline. The CDR3 totals 14 residues. V was cut by 5 bases and J by 4 bases, with 11 bases left in between. CDR3 amino acids: CASSLGRGTGELFF. As DNA, the CDR3 is TGTGCCAGCAGTCTTGGCCGAGGCACCGGGGAGCTGTTTTTT.

The chain is built from TRBV10-3 and TRBJ2-3; the D is unclear. CDR1 ENHRY and CDR2 SYGVKD come from the germline V gene. V was pared by 0 bases and J by 0 bases, with 7 bases between. This CDR3 contains 15 residues. The chain's CDR3 is CAISESQASTDTQYF. The CDR3 DNA sequence: TGTGCCATCAGTGAGTCGCAGGCTAGCACAGATACGCAGTATTTT.

CDR3: CASSLGGPDGYTF. DNA of the CDR3: TGTGCCAGCAGCTTAGGGGGCCCGGATGGCTACACCTTC. The rearrangement uses TRBV7-9 and TRBJ1-2, with D perhaps matching TRBD1 (5 bases). Trimming cost V 1 base and J 6 bases, with 9 bases left between them. From germline, CDR1 is SEHNR and CDR2 FQNEAQ (reference sequence). This CDR3 has 13 amino acids.

The chain's CDR3 is CASSRPGGSYNEQFF. The CDR3 DNA sequence: TGTGCCAGCAGTCGCCCCGGAGGCTCCTACAATGAGCAGTTCTTC. The chain links TRBV27 to TRBJ2-1, with D possibly TRBD2 on 5 matching bases. V was trimmed by 5 bases and J by 0 bases, leaving 11 bases between them. The CDR3 is 15 amino acids. CDR1 is MNHEY, CDR2 SMNVEV, per germline (reference sequence).

The V call is TRBV19, the J call TRBJ2-5; D perhaps matches TRBD2 (5 bases). The V gene lost 6 bases and the J gene lost 4 bases, with 9 bases spanning the gap. This CDR3 is 12 amino acids long. Germline CDR1 and CDR2: LNHDA and SQIVND (reference sequence). The CDR3 loop is CASSLEGETQYF. CDR3 in DNA: TGTGCCAGTAGCCTAGAGGGAGAGACCCAGTACTTC.

The rearrangement links TRBV27 to TRBJ2-1, with 9 positions matching TRBD1. Germline V gene data show CDR1 as MNHEY and CDR2 as SMNVEV (reference sequence). V shed 4 bases and J 3 bases; nucleotides not matched to a gene: 4. The CDR3 totals 15 residues. The chain's CDR3 is CASSSDRGNYNEQFF. The CDR3 nucleotides are TGTGCCAGCAGTTCGGACAGGGGTAACTACAATGAGCAGTTCTTC.

This sequence joins TRBV14 and TRBJ2-2, with a possible D match to TRBD1 (5 bases). V shed 1 base and J shed 0 bases, with 9 bases lying between them. Germline values: CDR1 SGHDN, CDR2 FVKESK. The CDR3 runs 16 residues. DNA of the CDR3: TGTGCCAGCAGCCAAGTGATGACAGCGAACACCGGGGAGCTGTTTTTT. Translated, it gives CASSQVMTANTGELFF. The complete variable domain, with remaining parts taken from reference TRBV14 and TRBJ2-2, reads EAGVTQFPSHSVIEKGQTVTLRCDPISGHDNLYWYRRVMGKEIKFLLHFVKESKQDESGMPNNRFLAERTGGTYSTLKVQPAELEDSGVYFCASSQVMTANTGELFFGEGSRLTVL.

The chain uses TRBV6-1 and TRBJ2-7, with D hard to call. The V gene lost 7 bases and the J gene lost 3 bases, with 13 bases spanning the gap. Germline assignment: CDR1 MNHNS and CDR2 SASEGT. The CDR3 extends over 13 amino acids. The CDR3 region is CASTNLPRYEQYF. CDR3 nucleotides: TGTGCCAGCACCAACCTCCCCCGCTACGAGCAGTACTTC.